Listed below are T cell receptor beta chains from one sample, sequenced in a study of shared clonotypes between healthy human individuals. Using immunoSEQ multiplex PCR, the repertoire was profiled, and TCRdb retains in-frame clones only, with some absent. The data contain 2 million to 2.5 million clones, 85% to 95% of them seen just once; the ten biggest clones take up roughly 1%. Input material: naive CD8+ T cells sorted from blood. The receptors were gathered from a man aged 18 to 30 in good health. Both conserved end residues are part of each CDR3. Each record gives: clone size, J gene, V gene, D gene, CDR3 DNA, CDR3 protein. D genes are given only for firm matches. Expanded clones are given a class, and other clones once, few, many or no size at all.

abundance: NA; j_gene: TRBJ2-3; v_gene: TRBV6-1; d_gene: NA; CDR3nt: TGTGCCAGTCACCCCCATAACACAGATACGCAGTATTTT; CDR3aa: CASHPHNTDTQYF
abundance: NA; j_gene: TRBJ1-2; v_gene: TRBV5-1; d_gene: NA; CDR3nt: TGCGCCAGCAGCCTCCCCGGTCGTGGGCACTTCTATAACTATGGCTACACCTTC; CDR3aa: CASSLPGRGHFYNYGYTF
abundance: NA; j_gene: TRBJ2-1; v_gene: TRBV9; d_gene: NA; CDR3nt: TGTGCCAGCAGCCCTCAACAGGGGAGGGCCTACAATGAGCAGTTCTTC; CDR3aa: CASSPQQGRAYNEQFF
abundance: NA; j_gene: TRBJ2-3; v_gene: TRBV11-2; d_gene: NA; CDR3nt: TGTGCCAGCAGGTTGGGGGGCCGTATATTCACAGATACGCAGTATTTT; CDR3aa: CASRLGGRIFTDTQYF
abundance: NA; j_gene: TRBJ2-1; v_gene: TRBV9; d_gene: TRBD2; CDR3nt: TGTGCCAGCAGTTCTCTAGCGGGAGTGGCTGAGCAGTTCTTC; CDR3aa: CASSSLAGVAEQFF
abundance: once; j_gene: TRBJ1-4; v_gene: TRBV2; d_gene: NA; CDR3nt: TGTGCCAGCAAAGAGACGAATGAAAAACTGTTTTTT; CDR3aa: CASKETNEKLFF
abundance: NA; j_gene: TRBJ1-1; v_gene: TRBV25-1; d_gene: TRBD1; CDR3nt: TGTGCCAGCAGTGAATGGACAGGGGGCCTGACTGAAGCTTTCTTT; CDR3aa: CASSEWTGGLTEAFF
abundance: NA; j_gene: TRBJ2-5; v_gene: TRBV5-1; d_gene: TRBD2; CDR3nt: TGCGCCAGCAGCTTGGTCCCCCAGGGCAGCGGGAGTGATTTAGAGACCCAGTACTTC; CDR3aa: CASSLVPQGSGSDLETQYF
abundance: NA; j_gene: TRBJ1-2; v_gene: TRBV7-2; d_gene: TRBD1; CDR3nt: TGTGCCAGCAGCTTAGAGGGAACAGGGGAAGGCTACACCTTC; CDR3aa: CASSLEGTGEGYTF
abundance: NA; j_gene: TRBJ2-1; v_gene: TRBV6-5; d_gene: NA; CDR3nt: TGTGCCAGCAGTTACAGGGTAATCGGCGATGAGCAGTTCTTC; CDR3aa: CASSYRVIGDEQFF